What follows are 5 T cell receptor beta chains derived from one specimen sequenced in a study of shared clonotypes between healthy human individuals. Sequencing used immunoSEQ multiplex PCR; TCRdb keeps in-frame clones, though not all of them. The data hold about 1 million clones, with about 70% observed a single time. The specimen was memory CD4+ T cells sorted from blood. Specified subset: CD45RA-negative fraction. These receptors all come from a man younger than 35 in good health.

This chain joins TRBV6-1 and TRBJ2-4, with D possibly matching TRBD2 (6 bases). Germline V gene data show CDR1 as MNHNS and CDR2 as SASEGT. The CDR3 consists of 15 residues. The V and J ends lost 0 bases and 8 bases respectively, with 14 bases between them. The CDR3 spells CASSEAMRGPHIQYF. In DNA form, the CDR3 reads TGTGCCAGCAGTGAAGCGATGCGGGGTCCTCACATTCAGTACTTC.

Concerning this clone itself: Other DNA variants within this sample encode the same CDR3. The rearrangement joins TRBV29-1 to TRBJ2-7; D unclear. V was pared by 6 bases and J by 6 bases, with 12 bases between. The CDR3 runs 11 residues. Looked up from germline, CDR1 is SQVTM and CDR2 is ANQGSEA. The CDR3 spells CSVAPGGEQYF. DNA of the CDR3: TGCAGCGTGGCGCCGGGCGGCGAGCAGTACTTC.

The chain couples TRBV6-5 to TRBJ1-1; 8 bases fit TRBD1. CDR1 MNHEY and CDR2 SVGAGI come from the germline V gene. This CDR3 is 11 amino acids long. With V trimmed by 5 bases and J by 11 bases, 4 bases remained unmatched. The CDR3 region is CASSTRTGAFF. The CDR3, as DNA: TGTGCCAGCAGTACACGGACAGGGGCTTTCTTT.

The V call is TRBV25-1, the J call TRBJ2-1; TRBD2 is a possible D gene (6 bases). V gave up 3 bases and J gave up 6 bases, with 18 bases separating them. CDR1 is MGHDK and CDR2 is SYGVNS in the germline V gene. The CDR3 totals 16 residues. CDR3 sequence reads: CASSELEGLDLNEQFF. In DNA form, the CDR3 reads TGTGCCAGCAGTGAGCTCGAGGGACTCGATCTCAATGAGCAGTTCTTC.

This clone was detected once. The same CDR3 is also encoded by other DNA sequences in this sample. The V gene is TRBV5-1, the J gene TRBJ1-5, with unresolved D. The CDR3 sequence is 15 residues long. Between the trimmed V and J ends, which lost 0 bases and 3 bases, there was a span of 10 bases. Germline assignment: CDR1 SGHRS and CDR2 YFSETQ. In nucleotides, the CDR3 is TGCGCCAGCAGCTTGGATCCGGGATCCAATCAGCCCCAGCATTTT. Translated: CASSLDPGSNQPQHF.